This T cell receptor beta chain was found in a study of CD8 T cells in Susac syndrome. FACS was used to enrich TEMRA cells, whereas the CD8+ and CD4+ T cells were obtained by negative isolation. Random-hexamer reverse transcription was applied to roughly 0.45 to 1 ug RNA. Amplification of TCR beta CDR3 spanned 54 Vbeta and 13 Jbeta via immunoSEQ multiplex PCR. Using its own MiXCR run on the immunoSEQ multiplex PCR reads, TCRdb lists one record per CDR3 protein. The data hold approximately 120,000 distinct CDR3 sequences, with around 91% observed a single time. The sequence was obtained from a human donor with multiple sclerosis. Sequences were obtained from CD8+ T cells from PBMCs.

The CDR3 DNA follows: TGTGCCAGCAGCGTAGGGGGCGGGGGATGGGGCACAGATACGCAGTATTTT. This codes for CASSVGGGGWGTDTQYF. The V and J genes are TRBV9 and TRBJ2-3; 7 positions agree with TRBD2. CDR3 length: 17 residues. Per germline, CDR1 SGDLS and CDR2 YYNGEE. V was pared by 0 bases and J by 1 base, with 8 bases of the junction left unmatched.